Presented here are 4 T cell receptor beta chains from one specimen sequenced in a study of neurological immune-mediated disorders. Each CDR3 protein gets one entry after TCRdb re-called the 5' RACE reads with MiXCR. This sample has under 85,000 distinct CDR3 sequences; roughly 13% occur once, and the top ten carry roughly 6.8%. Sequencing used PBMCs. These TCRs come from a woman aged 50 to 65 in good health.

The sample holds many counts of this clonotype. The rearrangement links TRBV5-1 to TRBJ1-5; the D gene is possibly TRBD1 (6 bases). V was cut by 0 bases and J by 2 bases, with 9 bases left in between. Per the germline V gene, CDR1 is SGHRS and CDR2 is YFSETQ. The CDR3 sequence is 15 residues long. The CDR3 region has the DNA TGCGCCAGCAGCTTGGAAGGGGGGCGCAATCAGCCCCAGCATTTT. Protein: CASSLEGGRNQPQHF.

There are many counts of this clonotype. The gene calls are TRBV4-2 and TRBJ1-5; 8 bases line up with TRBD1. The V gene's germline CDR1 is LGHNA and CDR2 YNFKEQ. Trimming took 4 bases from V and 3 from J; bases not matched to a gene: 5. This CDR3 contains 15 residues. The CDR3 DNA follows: TGTGCCAGCAGCCCCGGACAGGGCATCAATCAGCCCCAGCATTTT. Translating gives CASSPGQGINQPQHF.

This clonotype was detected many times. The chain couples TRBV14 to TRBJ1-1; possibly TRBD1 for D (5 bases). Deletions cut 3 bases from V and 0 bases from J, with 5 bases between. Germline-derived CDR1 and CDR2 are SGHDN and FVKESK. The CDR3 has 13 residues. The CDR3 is CASSQDMNTEAFF. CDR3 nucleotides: TGTGCCAGCAGCCAGGACATGAACACTGAAGCTTTCTTT.

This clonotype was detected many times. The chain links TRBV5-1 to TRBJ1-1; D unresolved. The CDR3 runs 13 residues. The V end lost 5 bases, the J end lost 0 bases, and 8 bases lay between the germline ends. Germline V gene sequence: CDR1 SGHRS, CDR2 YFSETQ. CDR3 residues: CASRTVMNTEAFF. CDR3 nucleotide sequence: TGCGCCAGCAGAACAGTGATGAACACTGAAGCTTTCTTT. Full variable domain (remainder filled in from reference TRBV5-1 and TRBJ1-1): KAGVTQTPRYLIKTRGQQVTLSCSPISGHRSVSWYQQTPGQGLQFLFEYFSETQRNKGNFPGRFSGRQFSNSRSEMNVSTLELGDSALYLCASRTVMNTEAFFGQGTRLTVV.